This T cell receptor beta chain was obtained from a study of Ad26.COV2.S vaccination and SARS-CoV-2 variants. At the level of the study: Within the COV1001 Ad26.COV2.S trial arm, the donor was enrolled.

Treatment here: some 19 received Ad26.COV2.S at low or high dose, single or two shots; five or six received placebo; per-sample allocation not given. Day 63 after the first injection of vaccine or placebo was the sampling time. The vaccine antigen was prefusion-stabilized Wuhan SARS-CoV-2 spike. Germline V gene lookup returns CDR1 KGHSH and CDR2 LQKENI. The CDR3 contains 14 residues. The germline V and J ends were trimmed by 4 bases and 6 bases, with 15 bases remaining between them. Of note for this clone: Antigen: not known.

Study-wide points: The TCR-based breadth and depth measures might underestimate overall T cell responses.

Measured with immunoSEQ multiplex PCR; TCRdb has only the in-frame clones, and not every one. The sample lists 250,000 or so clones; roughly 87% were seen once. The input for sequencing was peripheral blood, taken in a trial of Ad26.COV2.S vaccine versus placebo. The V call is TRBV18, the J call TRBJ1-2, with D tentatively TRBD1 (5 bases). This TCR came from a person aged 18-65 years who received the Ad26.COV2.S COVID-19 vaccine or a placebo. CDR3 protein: CASSLRRGGNGYTF. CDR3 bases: TGTGCCAGCTCACTACGCCGCGGGGGGAATGGCTACACCTTC.